This is a list of T cell receptor beta chains from one sample in a study of blood T cells in healthy people across ages. MiXCR, run by TCRdb on the 5' RACE reads, gives a single entry per CDR3 protein. The sample lists 630,000 or so distinct CDR3 sequences, less than 35% seen once, with 15% to 18% in the top ten. The source material was blood. Receptors originate from a woman older than 75 in good health. Both conserved end residues are part of each CDR3. The D gene is left open where the match is weak. Not all rows give a size; the values are once, few, many and, for expanded clones, a class.

CSVLSLRGTGSYGYTF	TGCAGCGTTCTAAGTCTTAGGGGGACAGGGTCCTATGGCTACACCTTC	TRBJ1-2	TRBD1	TRBV29-1	many	16
CASSPTELNSPLHF	TGTGCCAGCAGCCCGACCGAACTGAATTCACCCCTCCACTTT	TRBJ1-6	-	TRBV7-9	-	14
CSARDSRSSYNEQFF	TGCAGTGCTAGAGATTCGCGGAGCTCCTACAATGAGCAGTTCTTC	TRBJ2-1	-	TRBV20-1	many	15
CAISKTSGDNEQFF	TGTGCCATCAGTAAGACTAGCGGGGACAATGAGCAGTTCTTC	TRBJ2-1	TRBD2	TRBV10-3	many	14
CASSPVAGGGTDTQYF	TGTGCAAGCAGCCCCGTAGCGGGAGGTGGCACAGATACGCAGTATTTT	TRBJ2-3	TRBD2	TRBV7-8	-	16
CASSPIGEGVSNGYTF	TGCGCCAGCAGCCCCATCGGGGAGGGGGTCTCGAATGGCTACACCTTC	TRBJ1-2	-	TRBV4-1	many	16
CAIRPLAGGSYNEQFF	TGTGCCATCAGGCCACTAGCGGGGGGGTCCTACAATGAGCAGTTCTTC	TRBJ2-1	TRBD2	TRBV10-3	few	16
CASSPLGQGASTGELFF	TGTGCCAGCAGCCCACTGGGGCAGGGGGCGAGCACCGGGGAGCTGTTTTTT	TRBJ2-2	TRBD1	TRBV6-1	-	17
CASSVALAGDTQYF	TGTGCCAGCAGCGTAGCACTAGCGGGGGATACGCAGTATTTT	TRBJ2-3	TRBD2	TRBV9	many	14
CASGPPGRAPTDTQYF	TGTGCCAGCGGTCCCCCGGGCAGGGCCCCCACAGATACGCAGTATTTT	TRBJ2-3	-	TRBV7-2	-	16
CATSRDRAANSYNEQFF	TGTGCCACCAGCAGAGATAGGGCAGCTAACTCCTACAATGAGCAGTTCTTC	TRBJ2-1	-	TRBV15	-	17
CASSPLDRGGNTEAFF	TGCGCCAGCAGCCCACTCGACCGGGGTGGGAACACTGAAGCTTTCTTT	TRBJ1-1	-	TRBV5-1	few	16
CASSSPGLGTTGELFF	TGTGCCAGCAGCTCGCCGGGACTAGGGACCACCGGGGAGCTGTTTTTT	TRBJ2-2	TRBD2	TRBV7-2	many	16
CASSLTEGPGGYTF	TGTGCCAGCAGCCTCACGGAGGGTCCAGGTGGCTACACCTTC	TRBJ1-2	-	TRBV5-6	many	14
CASSQDGKSMGVPYEQYF	TGCGCCAGCAGCCAAGATGGGAAGAGCATGGGTGTCCCCTACGAGCAGTACTTC	TRBJ2-7	-	TRBV4-1	-	18
CASSNTRGVGDTQYF	TGTGCCAGCAGCAACACACGGGGGGTTGGAGATACGCAGTATTTT	TRBJ2-3	TRBD2	TRBV6-5	many	15
CASSPWTGGLQGYTF	TGCGCCAGCAGCCCTTGGACAGGGGGCTTACAGGGCTACACCTTC	TRBJ1-2	TRBD1	TRBV4-1	-	15
CASSLMGGLVYNEQFF	TGCGCCAGCAGCTTGATGGGGGGGCTGGTCTACAATGAGCAGTTCTTC	TRBJ2-1	-	TRBV5-1	many	16
CACGQGGLFETQYF	TGTGCCTGCGGACAGGGGGGCCTCTTTGAGACCCAGTACTTC	TRBJ2-5	TRBD1	TRBV30	few	14
CASSAWTGGTGELFF	TGCGCCAGCAGCGCGTGGACAGGAGGCACCGGGGAGCTGTTTTTT	TRBJ2-2	TRBD1	TRBV5-1	few	15
CASSRASLYGYTF	TGTGCCAGTAGTAGAGCCAGCCTCTATGGCTACACCTTC	TRBJ1-2	-	TRBV19	-	13
CSAGGRTTYEQYF	TGCAGTGCTGGGGGACGGACCACCTACGAGCAGTACTTC	TRBJ2-7	-	TRBV20-1	-	13